A single sample is the source of the 8 T cell receptor beta chains below, sequenced in a study of OX40 agonist ivuxolimab in advanced cancers. This table comes from immunoSEQ multiplex PCR, and its TCRdb copy is limited to in-frame clones, with some not included. The sample lists more than 65,000 clones, around four fifths seen once, with 5.9% in the top ten. The sequenced sample was CD4+ or CD8+ T cells sorted from blood, obtained in a trial of the OX40 agonist ivuxolimab. Receptors were obtained from an adult with an advanced solid tumor such as melanoma, head and neck, liver or kidney cancer.

This chain connects TRBV7-9 to TRBJ1-2; maybe TRBD1 (6 bases). Germline values: CDR1 SEHNR, CDR2 FQNEAQ (reference sequence). The CDR3 has 14 amino acids. V dropped 5 bases and J dropped 8 bases, with 18 bases sitting between them. DNA of the CDR3: TGTGCCAGCAGCGACACCTACAGACAGGAAGGCTACACCTTC. Translating it yields CASSDTYRQEGYTF.

This chain uses TRBV5-5 with TRBJ2-5; 7 bases agree with TRBD2. V was pared by 2 bases and J by 2 bases, with 3 bases of the junction left unmatched. Germline CDR1 reads SGHKS; CDR2 reads YYEKEE (reference sequence). This CDR3 has 14 amino acids. The DNA of the CDR3 is TGTGCCAGCAGCTTACTAGCGTCACAAGAGACCCAGTACTTC. Protein: CASSLLASQETQYF.

CDR3 loop: CASSEPGGNEKLFF. In DNA form, the CDR3 reads TGTGCCAGCAGTGAACCGGGGGGCAACGAAAAACTGTTTTTT. V gene TRBV6-1 combines with J gene TRBJ1-4; D is perhaps TRBD1 (6 bases). This CDR3 spans 14 amino acids. CDR1 and CDR2 from the germline V gene are MNHNS and SASEGT. V shed 2 bases and J shed 8 bases, with 12 bases lying between them.

This chain uses TRBV7-8 with TRBJ2-1, with TRBD2 matching over 9 bases. Germline CDR1 is SGHVS and CDR2 is FQNEAQ. CDR3 length: 16 amino acids. J was trimmed by 5 bases and V by 5 bases; bases with no gene match: 10. CDR3 in DNA: TGTGCCAGCAGCCCCCCGGTGCGGGAGGGGAACAATGAGCAGTTCTTC. Translation gives CASSPPVREGNNEQFF.

The J gene is TRBJ2-2, the V gene TRBV27; perhaps TRBD2 as D (5 bases). CDR3 length equals 17 residues. V lost 0 bases and J 4 bases, leaving 15 bases between the germline ends. Germline loops: CDR1 MNHEY, CDR2 SMNVEV (reference sequence). The DNA for the CDR3 is TGTGCCAGCAGTTTATCAGTCGAGGGATGGGTCACCGGGGAGCTGTTTTTT. It translates to CASSLSVEGWVTGELFF.

The genes are TRBV28 and TRBJ1-1; D possibly corresponds to TRBD1 (5 bases). Trimming cost V 3 bases and J 4 bases, with 6 bases left between them. The CDR3 consists of 12 residues. CDR1 and CDR2 (germline): MDHEN, SYDVKM. The CDR3 DNA reads TGTGCCAGCAGTTTGGGGGTCACTGAAGCTTTCTTT. Its translation: CASSLGVTEAFF.

The chain uses TRBV18 and TRBJ1-6, with D possibly being TRBD1 (5 bases). V was pared by 3 bases and J by 5 bases, with 23 bases between. Germline V gives CDR1 KGHSH, CDR2 LQKENI. The CDR3 is 19 amino acids. The CDR3 spells CASSPFTTSGQGNNSPLHF. DNA of the CDR3: TGTGCCAGCTCACCCTTTACAACATCCGGACAAGGGAATAATTCACCCCTCCACTTT.

The genes are TRBV7-2 and TRBJ2-6, with a weak D call TRBD1 (5 bases). Trimming took off 3 bases at V and 4 bases at J, with 13 bases between the two ends. In germline, CDR1 is SGHTA, CDR2 FQGNSA. The CDR3 length is 16 residues. CDR3 coding DNA: TGTGCCAGCAGCTTTACTGGGGCTCCGGGGGCCAACGTCCTGACTTTC. It specifies CASSFTGAPGANVLTF.